The sequence of this T cell receptor (beta chain) was determined in a study of tumor and adjacent non-tumor tissue in lung cancer. Study background: Patients comprised over 9 adenocarcinoma, a couple of squamous cell carcinoma and 1 small cell lung cancer. Approximately 4.2 million productive TCRbeta reads were obtained per sample on average.

In germline, CDR1 is SGHDT, CDR2 YYEEEE. This CDR3 has 15 amino acids. Of note for this clonotype: The antigen is not known. The junction differs from germline at one of its ends, possibly a read error.

This sample's RNA came from whole unsorted tissue. Donors were chemotherapy-naive, newly diagnosed lung cancer surgical patients in China, August–late 2014. Study observations and caveats: Compared with tumor, normal lung showed significantly lower TCR diversity.

A modified ARM-PCR protocol with three rounds of nested PCR amplified TCRbeta. TCRdb analysed the multiplex PCR reads with MiXCR anew, one entry per CDR3 protein. The data show around 140,000 distinct CDR3 sequences, around 61% seen once. The source is a man aged 55-75 years with small cell lung cancer. The chain uses TRBV5-6 and TRBJ2-7; TRBD1 matches 7 bases. Material: lung tumor tissue. CDR3 residues: CTSSFKTGILDEQYF. The CDR3 DNA reads as TGTACCAGCAGCTTTAAGACAGGGATACTAGACGAGCAGTACTTC. Filled out from reference TRBV5-6 and TRBJ2-7, the complete variable domain reads DAGVTQSPTHLIKTRGQQVTLRCSPKSGHDTVSWYQQALGQGPQFIFQYYEEEERQRGNFPDRFSGHQFPNYSSELNVNALLLGDSALYLCTSSFKTGILDEQYFGPGTRLTVT.